This T cell receptor (beta chain) is from a study of radiotherapy plus CTLA-4 blockade in lung cancer. Assay used: immunoSEQ multiplex PCR; TCRdb lists only in-frame clones, some missing. The sample gives more than 40,000 clones, about 88% of which show up once; 7.8% is in the top ten. V was pared by 0 bases and J by 10 bases, with 11 bases between. Germline CDR1 reads SGDLS; CDR2 reads YYNGEE. The CDR3 is 13 residues long. Sequencing was performed on peripheral blood, taken from a patient treated with radiotherapy plus ipilimumab. The TCR originated in a human donor with non-small cell lung cancer whose response to radiotherapy plus ipilimumab could not be evaluated. The chain carries TRBV9 and TRBJ2-1; no reliable D call. The CDR3 DNA reads as TGTGCCAGCAGCGTAGATACCCTCAGGGAGCAGTTCTTC. Its translation is CASSVDTLREQFF.